The sequence of this T cell receptor beta chain was determined in a study of T cells in Graves' hyperthyroidism and ophthalmopathy. Recently diagnosed hyperthyroidism of less than 2 months' duration affected patients aged 18 to 65. The authors took PBMCs from roughly 9.5 ml fresh peripheral blood. It was RNA transcripts that yielded the amplified TCR beta CDR3 regions. The study used the HTBI primer set for a first-round RT-PCR of the TCR CDR3. From the multiplex PCR reads, TCRdb called clonotypes with MiXCR, one entry per CDR3 protein. The data show around 340,000 distinct CDR3 sequences, around 16% seen once. The TCR sequence derives from a man aged 25-40 years with Graves' hyperthyroidism. The sequencing sample was made of blood.

The DNA of the CDR3 is TGCAGTGCTATGCGGGCCGGGAGCGGCTACACCTTC. The encoded protein is CSAMRAGSGYTF. The chain joins TRBV20-1 to TRBJ1-2; the D is unclear. Trimming pared 4 bases from V and 8 bases from J, leaving 14 bases between. This CDR3 spans 12 amino acids. Germline V CDR1 and CDR2: DFQATT, SNEGSKA (reference sequence).